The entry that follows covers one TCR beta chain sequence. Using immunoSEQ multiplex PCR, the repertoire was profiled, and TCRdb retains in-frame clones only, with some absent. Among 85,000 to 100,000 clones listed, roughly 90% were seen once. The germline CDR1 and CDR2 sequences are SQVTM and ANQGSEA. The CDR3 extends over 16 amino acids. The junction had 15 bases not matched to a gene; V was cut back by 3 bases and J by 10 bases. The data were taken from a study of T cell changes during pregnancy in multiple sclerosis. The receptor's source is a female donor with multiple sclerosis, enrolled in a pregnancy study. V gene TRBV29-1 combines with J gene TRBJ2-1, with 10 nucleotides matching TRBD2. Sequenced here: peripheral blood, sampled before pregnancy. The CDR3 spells CSVEASGSYISGEQFF. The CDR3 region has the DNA TGCAGCGTTGAGGCTAGCGGGAGTTATATTAGTGGCGAGCAGTTCTTC.